Listed here is a single T cell receptor (beta chain). Its specificity is unknown. This sample was taken from a study of cytomegalovirus exposure and HLA in healthy donors. Notes on the study in general: For TCR beta chains, V- and J-gene trimming was later linked to a missense DCLRE1C variant.

V dropped 5 bases and J dropped 2 bases, with 10 bases sitting between them. This CDR3 has 13 amino acids. Looked up from germline, CDR1 is SEHNR and CDR2 is FQNEAQ (reference sequence). PCR involved 60 Vbeta and 13 Jbeta primers. TCRdb keeps only in-frame clones here, not all; method: immunoSEQ multiplex PCR. The profile covers some 150,000 clones, with 76% appearing a single time and 1.5% to 2% taken by the ten largest. This receptor was taken from a woman in her forties in good health and CMV-seronegative. The sample taken for sequencing was PBMCs. The chain links TRBV7-9 to TRBJ2-7; weak D call: TRBD1 (5 bases). The CDR3, as DNA: TGTGCCAGCAGCCCAAAGGGGCCCTACGAGCAGTACTTC. Translating gives CASSPKGPYEQYF.